This record concerns one TCR beta chain sequence. Other DNA sequences of this sample code for an identical CDR3. This entry comes from a study of brain metastases from non-small cell lung cancer. CDR3 size: 14 residues. Germline V gives CDR1 LGHDT, CDR2 YNNKEL (reference sequence). Here immunoSEQ multiplex PCR was the method, and the copy in TCRdb shows in-frame clones only, minus some. This sample has about 6,000 clones; approximately 80% occur once, and the top ten carry nearly 7.5%. The receptor was derived from a donor aged 40 or older with non-small cell lung cancer. Sequencing was done on a sample of primary lung tumor tissue. This chain links TRBV3-1 (or the pseudogene TRBV3-2) with TRBJ2-5; D remains unclear. The CDR3 DNA sequence: TGTGCTAGTAGCCAGTGGTACAAGCAAGAGACCCAGTACTTC. It is translated as CASSQWYKQETQYF.